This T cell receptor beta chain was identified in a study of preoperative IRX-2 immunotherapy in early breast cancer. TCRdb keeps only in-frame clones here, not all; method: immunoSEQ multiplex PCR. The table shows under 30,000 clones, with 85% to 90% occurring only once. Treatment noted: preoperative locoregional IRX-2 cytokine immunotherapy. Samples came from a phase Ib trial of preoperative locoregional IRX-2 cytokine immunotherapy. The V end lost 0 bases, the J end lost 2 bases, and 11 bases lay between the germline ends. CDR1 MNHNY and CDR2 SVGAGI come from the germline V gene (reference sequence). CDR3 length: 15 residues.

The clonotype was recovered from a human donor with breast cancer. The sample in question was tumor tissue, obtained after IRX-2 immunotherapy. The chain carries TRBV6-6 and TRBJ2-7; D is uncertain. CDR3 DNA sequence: TGTGCCAGCAGTTACTCGTCCGTAAGAGCCTACGAGCAGTACTTC. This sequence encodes CASSYSSVRAYEQYF.